Listed below are T cell receptor beta chains from one sample, sequenced in a study of spatial heterogeneity in lung cancer. TCRdb reprocessed the 5' RACE reads via MiXCR and lists one record per CDR3 protein. This sample has tens of thousands of distinct CDR3 sequences; around 6.9% occur once, and the top ten carry about a tenth. Sample: PBMCs, taken at follow-up. The receptors originated from a male donor with early-stage non-small cell lung cancer. CDR3s include the opening cysteine and the closing phenylalanine or tryptophan. The D gene is left open where the match is weak. Not every row has a clone size; where given, it reads once, few, many or a size class.

v_call	clone_size	d_call	j_call	cdr3_nt	cdr3_aa
TRBV7-8	many	.	TRBJ1-1	TGTGCCAGCAGCTTAGGAAGGGATAACACTGAAGCTTTCTTT	CASSLGRDNTEAFF
TRBV6-2/TRBV6-3	few	.	TRBJ2-7	TGTGCCAGCACCATCCGGGACAATACGGTTTACGAGCAGTACTTC	CASTIRDNTVYEQYF
TRBV11-1	many	.	TRBJ1-2	TGTGCCAGCAGCTTTAGCCCGCCCGATGGCTACACCTTC	CASSFSPPDGYTF
TRBV7-8	many	.	TRBJ2-1	TGTGCCAGCAGCTCCCTAAAAGGGGGGGCGAGGGGTGAGCAGTTCTTC	CASSSLKGGARGEQFF
TRBV6-5	few	.	TRBJ2-1	TGTGCCAGCAGTTACCTAGAGGATGATGAGCAGTTCTTC	CASSYLEDDEQFF
TRBV20-1	many	TRBD1	TRBJ2-1	TGCAGTGCTACCTGGGACAGCTCCTACAATGAGCAGTTCTTC	CSATWDSSYNEQFF
TRBV9	many	TRBD2	TRBJ2-1	TGTGCCAGCAGCGTAGCTTTCCTAGCGGGGGGTAGCGAGCAGTTCTTC	CASSVAFLAGGSEQFF
TRBV5-5	many	TRBD1	TRBJ1-1	TGTGCCAGCAGTCGTCGGGACAGGGAAAGCGAAGCTTTCTTT	CASSRRDRESEAFF
TRBV12-3/TRBV12-4	many	.	TRBJ2-1	TGTGCCAGCAGTTTAGACCGCTTCAATGAGCAGTTCTTC	CASSLDRFNEQFF
TRBV20-1	many	.	TRBJ2-1	TGCAGTGCCTTAGCCTTAAACAATGAGCAGTTCTTC	CSALALNNEQFF
TRBV2	many	TRBD2	TRBJ2-5	TGTGCCAGCAGCCCCTGGACTAGTCGGGAGACCCAGTACTTC	CASSPWTSRETQYF
TRBV18	many	.	TRBJ2-7	TGTGCCAGCTCACGTCAGGGGTACGAGCAGTACTTC	CASSRQGYEQYF
TRBV7-6	many	TRBD2	TRBJ2-6	TGTGCCAGCAGCTCCCCGGGACTAGCGGGGGGGCTTGGGGCCAACGTCCTGACTTTC	CASSSPGLAGGLGANVLTF
TRBV6-5	many	.	TRBJ2-3	TGTGCCAGCAGTTACGGTTTGGCAGATACGCAGTATTTT	CASSYGLADTQYF
TRBV4-1	many	.	TRBJ1-2	TGCGCCAGCAGCCAAGAGCACGGTGCGGGCGGCTACACCTTC	CASSQEHGAGGYTF
TRBV29-1	.	TRBD1	TRBJ2-3	TGCAGCGTTGTATCCGGGACAGGGGGCACAGATACGCAGTATTTT	CSVVSGTGGTDTQYF
TRBV5-1	many	TRBD1	TRBJ1-6	TGCGCCAACCCGCTGGACGGACAGGAGCCTAGCTCCTATAATTCACCCCTCCACTTT	CANPLDGQEPSSYNSPLHF
TRBV5-1	many	TRBD1	TRBJ2-3	TGCGCCAGCCGCGAAAGGGACAGGGCATCGGATACGCAGTATTTT	CASRERDRASDTQYF
TRBV27	many	TRBD1	TRBJ1-4	TGTGCCAGCTCTTATGAAGGGGGCGCGGGTGAAAAACTGTTTTTT	CASSYEGGAGEKLFF
TRBV3-1	many	.	TRBJ1-1	TGTGCCAGCAGCCCTCTGGGACGAACTGAAGCTTTCTTT	CASSPLGRTEAFF
TRBV6-5	few	.	TRBJ2-7	TGTGCCAGCAGTTACTCGGCGAGACCGTTCTACGAGCAGTACTTC	CASSYSARPFYEQYF
TRBV10-1	many	.	TRBJ2-3	TGCGCCAGCAGTGGGGCGCAGGGGTACACAGATACGCAGTATTTT	CASSGAQGYTDTQYF
TRBV7-3	many	.	TRBJ2-3	TGTGCCAGCAGCTTAACAACGGGACGACCCGGGGATACGCAGTATTTT	CASSLTTGRPGDTQYF
TRBV13	few	.	TRBJ1-1	TGTGCCAGCAGCTCCCGACGGGGGGGCACTGAAGCTTTCTTT	CASSSRRGGTEAFF
TRBV7-6	many	.	TRBJ2-1	TGTGCCAGCAGCCCAACGGGGAATGAGCAGTTCTTC	CASSPTGNEQFF
TRBV7-3	many	.	TRBJ2-3	TGTGCCAGCAGCCCCACCCCGAACCGGGTAGATACGCAGTATTTT	CASSPTPNRVDTQYF
TRBV28	.	.	TRBJ1-2	TGTGCCATAAGGGGGAACTATGGCTACACCTTC	CAIRGNYGYTF